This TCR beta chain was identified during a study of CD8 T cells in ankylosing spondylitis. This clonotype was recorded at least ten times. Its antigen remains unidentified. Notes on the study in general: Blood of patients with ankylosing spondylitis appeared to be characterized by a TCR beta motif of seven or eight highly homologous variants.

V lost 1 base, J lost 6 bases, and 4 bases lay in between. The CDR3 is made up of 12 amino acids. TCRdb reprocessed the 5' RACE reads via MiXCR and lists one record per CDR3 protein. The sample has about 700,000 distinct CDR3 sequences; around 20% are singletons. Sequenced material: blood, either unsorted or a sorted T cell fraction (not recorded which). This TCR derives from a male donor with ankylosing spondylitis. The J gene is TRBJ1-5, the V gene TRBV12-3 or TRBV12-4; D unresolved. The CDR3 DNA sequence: TGTGCCAGCAGTTTAGATCCTCAGCCCCAGCATTTT. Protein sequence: CASSLDPQPQHF.